This T cell receptor (beta chain) comes out of a study of blood T cell repertoires in COVID-19. Study at large: PBMCs, B-cell-depleted T cells, or T cells were the source of the cDNA or gDNA that made up the material.

This CDR3 has 15 amino acids. The V segment lost 8 bases and the J segment 2 bases; nucleotides outside the gene matches: 8. Germline lookup yields CDR1 MDHEN and CDR2 SYDVKM. Profiling relied on immunoSEQ multiplex PCR, and the TCRdb table lists in-frame clones only, not all of them. The sample lists roughly 140,000 clones; roughly 86% were seen once. Only a few counts were recorded for this clone. Sequencing used peripheral blood. The receptor's source is a human donor in a cohort sampled during active COVID-19. The chain uses TRBV28 and TRBJ1-5, with 8 bases matching TRBD1. The CDR3 DNA reads TGTGCCAGCTCTTCCGGACAGGGAGGCAATCAGCCCCAGCATTTT. It translates to CASSSGQGGNQPQHF.